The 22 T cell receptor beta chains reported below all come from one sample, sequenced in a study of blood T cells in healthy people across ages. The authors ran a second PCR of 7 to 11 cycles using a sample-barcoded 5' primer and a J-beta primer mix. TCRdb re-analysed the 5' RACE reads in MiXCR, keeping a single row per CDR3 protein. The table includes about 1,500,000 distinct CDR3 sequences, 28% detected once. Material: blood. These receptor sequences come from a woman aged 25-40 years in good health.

The CDR3 DNA sequence: TGTGCCACCAGCAGAGATATCGGCCGTCGGAACCCAGCTTTCTTT. Translated, it gives CATSRDIGRRNPAFF. V is TRBV15 and J is TRBJ1-1; D is undetermined. The CDR3 totals 15 residues. CDR1 and CDR2 from the germline V gene are LNHNV and YYDKDF (reference sequence). Trimming stripped 0 bases from V and 10 bases from J, with 18 bases between.

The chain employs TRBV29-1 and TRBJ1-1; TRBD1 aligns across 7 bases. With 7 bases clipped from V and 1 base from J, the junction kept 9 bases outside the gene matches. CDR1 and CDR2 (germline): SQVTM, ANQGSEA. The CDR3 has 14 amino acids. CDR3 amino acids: CSGAGQSGNTEAFF. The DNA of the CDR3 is TGCAGCGGGGCGGGACAGAGCGGGAACACTGAAGCTTTCTTT. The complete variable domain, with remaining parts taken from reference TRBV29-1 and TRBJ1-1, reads SAVISQKPSRDICQRGTSLTIQCQVDSQVTMMFWYRQQPGQSLTLIATANQGSEATYESGFVIDKFPISRPNLTFSTLTVSNMSPEDSSIYLCSGAGQSGNTEAFFGQGTRLTVV.

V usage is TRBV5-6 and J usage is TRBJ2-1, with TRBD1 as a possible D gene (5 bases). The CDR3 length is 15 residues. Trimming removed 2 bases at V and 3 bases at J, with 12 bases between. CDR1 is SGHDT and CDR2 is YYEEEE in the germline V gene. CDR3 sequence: CASSLDSRGYNEQFF. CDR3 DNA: TGTGCCAGCAGCTTAGACAGTCGCGGCTACAATGAGCAGTTCTTC.

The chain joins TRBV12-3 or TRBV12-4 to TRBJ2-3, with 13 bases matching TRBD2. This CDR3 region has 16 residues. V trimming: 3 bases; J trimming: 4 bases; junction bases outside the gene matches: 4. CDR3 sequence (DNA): TGTGCCAGCAGTTTTAGGACTAGCGGGAGAGCAGATACGCAGTATTTT. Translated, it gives CASSFRTSGRADTQYF.

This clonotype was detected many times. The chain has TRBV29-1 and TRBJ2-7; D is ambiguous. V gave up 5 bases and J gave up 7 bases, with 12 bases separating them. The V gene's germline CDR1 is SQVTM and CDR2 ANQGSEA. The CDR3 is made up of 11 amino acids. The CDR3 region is CSVSPPEEQYF. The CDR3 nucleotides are TGCAGCGTTTCCCCCCCGGAGGAGCAGTACTTC.

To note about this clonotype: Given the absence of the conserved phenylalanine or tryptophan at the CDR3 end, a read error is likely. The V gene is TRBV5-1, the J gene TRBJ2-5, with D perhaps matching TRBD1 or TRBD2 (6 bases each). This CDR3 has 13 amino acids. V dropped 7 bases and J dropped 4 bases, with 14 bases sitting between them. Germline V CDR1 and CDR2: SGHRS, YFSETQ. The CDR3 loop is CASGYGGPETQYL. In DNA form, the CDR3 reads TGCGCCAGCGGATACGGGGGCCCAGAGACCCAGTACCTC.

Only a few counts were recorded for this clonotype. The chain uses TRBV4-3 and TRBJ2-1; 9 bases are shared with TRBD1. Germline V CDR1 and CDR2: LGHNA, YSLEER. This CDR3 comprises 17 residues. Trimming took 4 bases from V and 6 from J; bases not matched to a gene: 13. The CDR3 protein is CASSRTLGTGYGNEQFF. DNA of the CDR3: TGCGCCAGCAGCCGGACCCTAGGGACAGGGTACGGCAATGAGCAGTTCTTC.

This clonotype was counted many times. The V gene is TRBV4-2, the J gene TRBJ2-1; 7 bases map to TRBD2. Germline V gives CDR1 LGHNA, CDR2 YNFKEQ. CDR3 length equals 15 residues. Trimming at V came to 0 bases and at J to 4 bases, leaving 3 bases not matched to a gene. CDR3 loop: CASSQDGLGYNEQFF. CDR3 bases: TGTGCCAGCAGCCAAGATGGACTAGGTTACAATGAGCAGTTCTTC.

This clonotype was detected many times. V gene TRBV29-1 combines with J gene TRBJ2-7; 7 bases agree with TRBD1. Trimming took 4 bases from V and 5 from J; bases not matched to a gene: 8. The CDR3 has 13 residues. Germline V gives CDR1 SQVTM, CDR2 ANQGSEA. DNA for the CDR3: TGCAGCGTTGGAACGACAGGGTTTGACGAGCAGTACTTC. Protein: CSVGTTGFDEQYF.

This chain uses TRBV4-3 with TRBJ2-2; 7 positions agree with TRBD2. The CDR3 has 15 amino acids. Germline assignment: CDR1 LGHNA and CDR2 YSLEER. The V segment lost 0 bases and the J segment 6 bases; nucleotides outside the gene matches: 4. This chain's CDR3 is CASSQERAGAGELFF. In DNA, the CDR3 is TGCGCCAGCAGCCAAGAACGCGCGGGAGCCGGGGAGCTGTTTTTT.

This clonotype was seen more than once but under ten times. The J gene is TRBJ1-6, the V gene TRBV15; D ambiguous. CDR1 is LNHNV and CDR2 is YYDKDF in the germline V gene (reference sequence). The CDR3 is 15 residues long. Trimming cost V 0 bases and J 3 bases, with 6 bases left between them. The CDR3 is CATSRDRNYNSPLHF. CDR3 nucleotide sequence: TGTGCCACCAGCAGAGATAGAAACTATAATTCACCCCTCCACTTT.

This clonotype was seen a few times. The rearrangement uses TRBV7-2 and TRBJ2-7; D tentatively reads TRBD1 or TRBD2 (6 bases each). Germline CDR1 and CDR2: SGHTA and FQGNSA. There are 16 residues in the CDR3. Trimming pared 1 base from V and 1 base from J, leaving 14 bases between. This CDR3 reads CASSLDRGRYSYEQYF. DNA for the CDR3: TGTGCCAGCAGCTTAGATCGGGGGCGCTATTCCTACGAGCAGTACTTC.

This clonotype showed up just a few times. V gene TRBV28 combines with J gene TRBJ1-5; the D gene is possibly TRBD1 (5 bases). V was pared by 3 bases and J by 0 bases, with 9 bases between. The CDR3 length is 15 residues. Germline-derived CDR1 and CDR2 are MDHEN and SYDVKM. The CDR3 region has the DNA TGTGCCAGCAGTTTTCAGGGACGTAGCAATCAGCCCCAGCATTTT. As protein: CASSFQGRSNQPQHF. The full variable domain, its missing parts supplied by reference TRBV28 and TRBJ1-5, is DVKVTQSSRYLVKRTGEKVFLECVQDMDHENMFWYRQDPGLGLRLIYFSYDVKMKEKGDIPEGYSVSREKKERFSLILESASTNQTSMYLCASSFQGRSNQPQHFGDGTRLSIL.

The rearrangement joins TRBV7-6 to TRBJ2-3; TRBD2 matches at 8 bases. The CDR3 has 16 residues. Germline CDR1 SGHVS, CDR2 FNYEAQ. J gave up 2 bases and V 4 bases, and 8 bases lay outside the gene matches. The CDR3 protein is CASSSGISGITDTQYF. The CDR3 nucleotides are TGTGCCAGCAGCTCGGGGATTAGCGGGATCACAGATACGCAGTATTTT.

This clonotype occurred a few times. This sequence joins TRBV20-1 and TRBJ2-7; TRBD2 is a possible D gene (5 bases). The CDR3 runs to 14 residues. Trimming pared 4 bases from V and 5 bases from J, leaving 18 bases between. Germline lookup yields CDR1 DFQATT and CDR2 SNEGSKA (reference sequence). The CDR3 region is CSAIAKQTGNEQYF. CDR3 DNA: TGCAGTGCTATTGCCAAGCAAACGGGGAACGAGCAGTACTTC.

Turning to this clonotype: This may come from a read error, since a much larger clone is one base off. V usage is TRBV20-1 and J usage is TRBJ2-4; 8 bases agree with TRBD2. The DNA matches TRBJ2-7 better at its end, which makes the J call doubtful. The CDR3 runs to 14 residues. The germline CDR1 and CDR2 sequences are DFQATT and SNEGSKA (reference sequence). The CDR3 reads CSVRLSGSTDEQYF. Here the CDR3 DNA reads TGCAGTGTCCGATTGAGCGGGAGTACCGACGAGCAGTACTTC.

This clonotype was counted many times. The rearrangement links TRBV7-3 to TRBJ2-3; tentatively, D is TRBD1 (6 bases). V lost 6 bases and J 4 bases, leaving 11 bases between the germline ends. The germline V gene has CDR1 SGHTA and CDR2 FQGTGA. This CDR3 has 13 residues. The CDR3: CASSEQGPDTQYF. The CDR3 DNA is TGTGCCAGCAGTGAACAGGGACCAGATACGCAGTATTTT.

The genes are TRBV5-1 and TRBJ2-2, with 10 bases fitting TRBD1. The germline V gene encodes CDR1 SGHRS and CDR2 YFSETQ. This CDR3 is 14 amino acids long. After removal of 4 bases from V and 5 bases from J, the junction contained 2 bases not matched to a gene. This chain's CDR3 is CASSGTGETGELFF. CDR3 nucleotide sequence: TGCGCCAGCAGCGGGACAGGGGAAACCGGGGAGCTGTTTTTT.

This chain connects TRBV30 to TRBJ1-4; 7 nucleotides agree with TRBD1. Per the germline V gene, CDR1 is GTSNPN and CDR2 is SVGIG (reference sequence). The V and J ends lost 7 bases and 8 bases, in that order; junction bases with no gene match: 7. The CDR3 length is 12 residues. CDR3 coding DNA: TGTGCCTCAGGGGGTAGTGGGGAAAAACTGTTTTTT. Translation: CASGGSGEKLFF.

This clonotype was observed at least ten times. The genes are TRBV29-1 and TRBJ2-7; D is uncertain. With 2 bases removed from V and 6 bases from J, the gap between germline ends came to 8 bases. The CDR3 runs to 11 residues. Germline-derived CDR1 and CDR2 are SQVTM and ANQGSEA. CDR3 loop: CSVESAGEQYF. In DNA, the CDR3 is TGCAGCGTTGAAAGTGCCGGCGAGCAGTACTTC.

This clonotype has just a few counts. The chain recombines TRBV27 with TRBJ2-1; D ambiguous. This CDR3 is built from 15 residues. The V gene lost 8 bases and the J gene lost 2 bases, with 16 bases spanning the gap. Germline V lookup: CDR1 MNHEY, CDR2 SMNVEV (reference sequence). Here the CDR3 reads CASGLPGPAYNEQFF. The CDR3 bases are TGTGCCAGCGGCCTGCCCGGACCCGCCTACAATGAGCAGTTCTTC.

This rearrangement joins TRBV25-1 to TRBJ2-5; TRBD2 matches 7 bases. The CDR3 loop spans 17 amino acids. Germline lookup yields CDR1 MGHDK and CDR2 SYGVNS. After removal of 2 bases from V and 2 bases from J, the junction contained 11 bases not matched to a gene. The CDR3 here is CASSEGGIAGLQETQYF. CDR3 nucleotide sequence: TGTGCCAGCAGTGAAGGTGGAATAGCGGGCCTTCAAGAGACCCAGTACTTC.